These 23 T cell receptor beta chains were all obtained from the same sample, sequenced in a study of cytomegalovirus exposure and HLA in healthy donors. The PCR ran on 60 Vbeta and 13 Jbeta primers. The repertoire was sequenced with immunoSEQ multiplex PCR; TCRdb's copy has only in-frame clones and lacks some. The sample carries 89,000 or so clones, 60% to 85% recorded once. Sequencing input: PBMCs. These receptors were taken from a boy between 10 and 17 years old in good health and CMV-seronegative.

This chain joins TRBV7-2 and TRBJ1-6; D uncertain. Germline CDR1 SGHTA, CDR2 FQGNSA. The CDR3 spans 14 residues. Trimming removed 1 base from V and 7 bases from J, with 8 bases in between. The CDR3 loop is CASSLVPENSPLHF. CDR3 in DNA: TGTGCCAGCAGCTTAGTTCCGGAGAATTCACCCCTCCACTTT.

The chain is built from TRBV28 and TRBJ1-2; D perhaps matches TRBD1 (5 bases). Trimming shortened V by 8 bases and J by 1 base, and 11 bases separated the two germline ends. This CDR3 contains 13 residues. Germline V gene lookup returns CDR1 MDHEN and CDR2 SYDVKM. The CDR3 DNA reads TGTGCCAGCGGGGCCTCACTTAACTATGGCTACACCTTC. As protein: CASGASLNYGYTF.

This clone was detected a few times. The chain has TRBV27 and TRBJ1-5; unclear D gene. There are 13 residues in the CDR3. V shed 5 bases and J shed 3 bases, with 8 bases lying between them. The germline V gene encodes CDR1 MNHEY and CDR2 SMNVEV (reference sequence). The CDR3 here is CASSPQFNQPQHF. CDR3 DNA: TGTGCCAGCAGTCCACAGTTCAATCAGCCCCAGCATTTT.

CDR3 residues: CASSQIIGTGGYEQYF. For the CDR3, the DNA is TGCGCCAGCAGCCAGATCATAGGGACAGGGGGCTACGAGCAGTACTTC. The V and J genes are TRBV4-3 and TRBJ2-7; TRBD1 agrees at 11 bases. The CDR3 length is 16 residues. With V trimmed by 3 bases and J by 3 bases, 7 bases remained unmatched. The germline CDR1 and CDR2 sequences are LGHNA and YSLEER.

The rearrangement joins TRBV6-6 to TRBJ2-1; TRBD2 might be the D (5 bases). The CDR3 contains 13 residues. The germline V and J ends were trimmed by 3 bases and 9 bases, with 12 bases remaining between them. Per germline, CDR1 MNHNY and CDR2 SVGAGI (reference sequence). CDR3 protein: CASSYNLAGEQFF. In nucleotides, the CDR3 is TGTGCCAGCAGTTATAATCTAGCTGGTGAGCAGTTCTTC.

There are a few counts of this clone. The CDR3 loop is CAWSEGQGDGYTF. The CDR3, as DNA: TGTGCCTGGAGTGAGGGACAGGGGGATGGCTACACCTTC. The chain combines TRBV30 with TRBJ1-2, with 11 bases fitting TRBD1. The CDR3 contains 13 residues. Germline lookup yields CDR1 GTSNPN and CDR2 SVGIG (reference sequence). Trimming removed 1 base from V and 6 bases from J; junction bases left unmatched: 1.

This clone was detected only once. The chain has TRBV7-9 and TRBJ1-1; D uncertain. Germline-derived CDR1 and CDR2 are SEHNR and FQNEAQ (reference sequence). V was pared by 0 bases and J by 8 bases, with 10 bases between. The CDR3 runs 13 residues. CDR3 residues: CASSLASVVEAFF. The CDR3 nucleotides are TGTGCCAGCAGCTTAGCGTCGGTCGTCGAAGCTTTCTTT.

V is TRBV4-1 and J is TRBJ2-3; D might be TRBD1 (5 bases). Germline V gene sequence: CDR1 MGHRA, CDR2 YSYEKL. The V end lost 3 bases, the J end lost 9 bases, and 7 bases lay between the germline ends. This CDR3 comprises 11 residues. The CDR3 protein is CASSQDTTQYF. DNA of the CDR3: TGCGCCAGCAGCCAGGACACGACGCAGTATTTT.

This chain connects TRBV7-3 to TRBJ2-3; D gene uncertain. Germline CDR1 and CDR2: SGHTA and FQGTGA. V was pared by 2 bases and J by 0 bases, with 6 bases between. There are 14 residues in the CDR3. This CDR3 reads CASSLAPSTDTQYF. The CDR3 DNA is TGTGCCAGCAGCTTAGCGCCCAGCACAGATACGCAGTATTTT.

This sequence joins TRBV9 and TRBJ1-1; a weak D match, TRBD1 (6 bases). This CDR3 contains 13 residues. Germline CDR1 reads SGDLS; CDR2 reads YYNGEE. V was shortened by 0 bases and J by 4 bases, with 7 bases between the two germline ends. The CDR3 coding sequence is TGTGCCAGCAGCGTAGACAGGGTCACTGAAGCTTTCTTT. Translation: CASSVDRVTEAFF.

V and J are TRBV15 and TRBJ2-5; D ambiguous. V shed 8 bases and J shed 4 bases, with 14 bases lying between them. CDR3 size: 13 residues. Germline lookup yields CDR1 LNHNV and CDR2 YYDKDF (reference sequence). CDR3 sequence: CATQTEIPETQYF. CDR3 sequence (DNA): TGTGCCACCCAAACGGAGATACCAGAGACCCAGTACTTC.

The chain combines TRBV10-3 with TRBJ1-5; a weak D match, TRBD1 (5 bases). Trimming removed 3 bases from V and 2 bases from J, with 11 bases in between. There are 15 residues in the CDR3. Germline V gene lookup returns CDR1 ENHRY and CDR2 SYGVKD. CDR3 DNA: TGTGCCATCAGTGAACCGCAGGGTGGCAATCAGCCCCAGCATTTT. It translates to CAISEPQGGNQPQHF.

This chain links TRBV14 with TRBJ2-7; D unresolved. Germline V CDR1 and CDR2: SGHDN, FVKESK. This CDR3 has 14 amino acids. The V end lost 1 base, the J end lost 3 bases, and 10 bases lay between the germline ends. CDR3: CASSQGLRFYEQYF. In nucleotides, the CDR3 is TGTGCCAGCAGCCAAGGTCTACGGTTCTACGAGCAGTACTTC.

The V and J genes are TRBV4-3 and TRBJ2-1, with a tentative D call TRBD2 (5 bases). CDR1 is LGHNA and CDR2 is YSLEER in the germline V gene. The germline V and J ends were trimmed by 4 bases and 0 bases, with 10 bases remaining between them. This CDR3 comprises 15 residues. In DNA form, the CDR3 reads TGCGCCAGCAGCCCGGACTCAAGCTCCTACAATGAGCAGTTCTTC. Its protein is CASSPDSSSYNEQFF.

The V call is TRBV5-1, the J call TRBJ1-2; D is perhaps TRBD1 (6 bases). Germline V lookup: CDR1 SGHRS, CDR2 YFSETQ. This CDR3 has 13 amino acids. V shed 0 bases and J shed 8 bases, with 11 bases lying between them. CDR3: CASSLVQGGGYTF. The CDR3 bases are TGCGCCAGCAGCTTGGTACAGGGTGGCGGCTACACCTTC.

The rearrangement uses TRBV30 and TRBJ1-6, with D perhaps matching TRBD1 (6 bases). Germline CDR1 GTSNPN, CDR2 SVGIG (reference sequence). The CDR3 covers 15 residues. V was cut by 5 bases and J by 8 bases, with 19 bases left in between. CDR3: CAWADSWALDSPLHF. CDR3 in DNA: TGTGCCTGGGCGGACAGTTGGGCACTTGATTCACCCCTCCACTTT.

The CDR3, as DNA: TGTGCCAGCAGCTTGGTAGCGGGAGGGCCTGGTGAGCAGTTCTTC. Translated, it gives CASSLVAGGPGEQFF. J is TRBJ2-1 and V is TRBV7-9; 11 nucleotides align to TRBD2. The CDR3 has 15 residues. CDR1 and CDR2 (germline): SEHNR, FQNEAQ (reference sequence). Trimming at V came to 3 bases and at J to 9 bases, leaving 7 bases not matched to a gene.

This chain joins TRBV11-2 and TRBJ2-1; no definite D call. CDR1 SGHAT and CDR2 FQNNGV come from the germline V gene. This CDR3 has 17 residues. Between the trimmed V and J ends, which lost 2 bases and 1 base, there was a span of 15 bases. This chain's CDR3 is CASSLPFWHQSYNEQFF. The CDR3 DNA is TGTGCCAGCAGCTTACCGTTTTGGCACCAGTCCTACAATGAGCAGTTCTTC.

The chain joins TRBV30 to TRBJ1-5, with 7 nucleotides matching TRBD1. Losses at the gene ends were 3 bases for V and 5 bases for J; bases not matched to a gene: 4. The CDR3 has 13 amino acids. From germline, CDR1 is GTSNPN and CDR2 SVGIG (reference sequence). The CDR3 loop reads CAWSHTGDQPQHF. The CDR3, as DNA: TGTGCCTGGAGCCATACAGGGGATCAGCCCCAGCATTTT. Filled out from reference TRBV30 and TRBJ1-5, the complete variable domain reads SQTIHQWPATLVQPVGSPLSLECTVEGTSNPNLYWYRQAAGRGLQLLFYSVGIGQISSEVPQNLSASRPQDRQFILSSKKLLLSDSGFYLCAWSHTGDQPQHFGDGTRLSIL.

The chain combines TRBV2 with TRBJ2-2; D might be TRBD2 (6 bases). The CDR3 has 15 residues. The germline gives CDR1 SNHLY, CDR2 FYNNEI. V lost 6 bases and J lost 4, with 15 bases in between. As DNA, the CDR3 is TGTGCCAGCAGCCCGAGTATGGGAGGCACCGGGGAGCTGTTTTTT. It codes for CASSPSMGGTGELFF. Full variable domain (remainder filled in from reference TRBV2 and TRBJ2-2): EPEVTQTPSHQVTQMGQEVILRCVPISNHLYFYWYRQILGQKVEFLVSFYNNEISEKSEIFDDQFSVERPDGSNFTLKIRSTKLEDSAMYFCASSPSMGGTGELFFGEGSRLTVL.

This clone showed up just once. The V gene is TRBV7-2, the J gene TRBJ2-7, with TRBD2 identical over 11 bases. Germline V lookup: CDR1 SGHTA, CDR2 FQGNSA. CDR3 length: 14 amino acids. V lost 7 bases and J lost 2; bases outside the gene matches: 4. The CDR3 nucleotides read TGTGCCAGCAAATCTAGCGGGGGGACCTACGAGCAGTACTTC. This translates into CASKSSGGTYEQYF.

The genes are TRBV6-5 and TRBJ2-2; possible D gene TRBD1, 6 bases. Germline values: CDR1 MNHEY, CDR2 SVGAGI. This CDR3 comprises 16 residues. Trimming took off 0 bases at V and 4 bases at J, with 12 bases between the two ends. The CDR3 protein is CASSYSRDTFTGELFF. The CDR3 coding sequence is TGTGCCAGCAGTTACTCTAGGGACACATTCACCGGGGAGCTGTTTTTT.

This clone has just a few counts. J is TRBJ2-5 and V is TRBV6-5, with a tentative D call TRBD2 (7 bases). The CDR3 contains 13 residues. V lost 8 bases and J 5 bases, leaving 15 bases between the germline ends. CDR1 and CDR2 from the germline V gene are MNHEY and SVGAGI. This CDR3 reads CASWGGGPETQYF. CDR3 bases: TGTGCCAGCTGGGGGGGCGGGCCCGAGACCCAGTACTTC.